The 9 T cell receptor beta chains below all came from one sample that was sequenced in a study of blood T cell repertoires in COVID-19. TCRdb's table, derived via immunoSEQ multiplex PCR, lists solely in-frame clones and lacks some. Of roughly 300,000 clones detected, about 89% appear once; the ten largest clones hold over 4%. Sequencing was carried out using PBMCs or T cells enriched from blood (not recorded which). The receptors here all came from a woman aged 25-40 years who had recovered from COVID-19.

The CDR3 protein is CASSEQVSGNTIYF. CDR3 DNA sequence: TGCGCCAGCAGCGAACAGGTCTCTGGAAACACCATATATTTT. The chain links TRBV5-1 to TRBJ1-3, with D possibly being TRBD1 (5 bases). CDR1 SGHRS and CDR2 YFSETQ come from the germline V gene. This CDR3 comprises 14 residues. Trimming stripped 4 bases from V and 0 bases from J, with 8 bases between.

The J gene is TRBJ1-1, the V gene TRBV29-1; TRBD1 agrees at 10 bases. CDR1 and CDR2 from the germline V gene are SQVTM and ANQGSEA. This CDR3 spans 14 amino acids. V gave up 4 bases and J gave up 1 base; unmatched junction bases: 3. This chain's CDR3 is CSVGRTGGNTEAFF. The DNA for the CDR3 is TGCAGCGTTGGAAGGACAGGGGGGAACACTGAAGCTTTCTTT.

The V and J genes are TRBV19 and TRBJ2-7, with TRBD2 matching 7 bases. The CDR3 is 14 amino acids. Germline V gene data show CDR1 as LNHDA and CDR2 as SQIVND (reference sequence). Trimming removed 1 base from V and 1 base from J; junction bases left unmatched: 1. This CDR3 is CASSIGGGSYEQYF. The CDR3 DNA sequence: TGTGCCAGTAGTATAGGGGGGGGATCCTACGAGCAGTACTTC.

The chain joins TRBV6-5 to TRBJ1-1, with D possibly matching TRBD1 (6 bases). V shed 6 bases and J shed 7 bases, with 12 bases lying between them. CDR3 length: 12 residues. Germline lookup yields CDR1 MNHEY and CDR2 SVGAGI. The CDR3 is CASSPGAGEAFF. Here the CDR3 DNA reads TGTGCCAGCAGCCCAGGGGCTGGTGAAGCTTTCTTT.

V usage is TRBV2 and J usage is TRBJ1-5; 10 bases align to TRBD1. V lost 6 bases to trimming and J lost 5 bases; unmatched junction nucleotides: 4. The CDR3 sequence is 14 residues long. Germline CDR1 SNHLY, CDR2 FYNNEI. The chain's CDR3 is CASSSTGGDQPQHF. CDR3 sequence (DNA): TGTGCCAGCAGCTCGACAGGGGGCGATCAGCCCCAGCATTTT.

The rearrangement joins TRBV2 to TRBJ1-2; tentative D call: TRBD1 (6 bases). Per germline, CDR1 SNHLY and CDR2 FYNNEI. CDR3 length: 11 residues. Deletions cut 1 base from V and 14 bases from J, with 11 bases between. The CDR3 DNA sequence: TGTGCCAGCAGTGAAGAGGGGCAGGGGACCTTC. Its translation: CASSEEGQGTF. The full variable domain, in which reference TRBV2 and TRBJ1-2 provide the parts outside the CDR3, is EPEVTQTPSHQVTQMGQEVILRCVPISNHLYFYWYRQILGQKVEFLVSFYNNEISEKSEIFDDQFSVERPDGSNFTLKIRSTKLEDSAMYFCASSEEGQGTFGSGTRLTVV.

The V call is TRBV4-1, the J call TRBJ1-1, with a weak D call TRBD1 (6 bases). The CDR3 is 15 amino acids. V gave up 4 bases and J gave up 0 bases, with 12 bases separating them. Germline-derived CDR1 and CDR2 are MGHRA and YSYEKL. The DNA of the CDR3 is TGCGCCAGCAGCCCTTCAGGGGCCCTGAACACTGAAGCTTTCTTT. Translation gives CASSPSGALNTEAFF.

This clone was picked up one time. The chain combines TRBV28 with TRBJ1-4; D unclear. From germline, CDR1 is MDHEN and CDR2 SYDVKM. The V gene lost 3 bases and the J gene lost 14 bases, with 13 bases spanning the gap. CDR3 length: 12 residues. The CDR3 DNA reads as TGTGCCAGCAGTTTGCAGGAAGGTCCTCTGTTTTTT. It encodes CASSLQEGPLFF.

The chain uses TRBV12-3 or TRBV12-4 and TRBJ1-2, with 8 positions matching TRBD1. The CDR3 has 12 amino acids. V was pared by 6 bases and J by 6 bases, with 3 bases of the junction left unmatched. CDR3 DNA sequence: TGTGCCAGCAGCCAACAGGGGGATGGCTACACCTTC. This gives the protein CASSQQGDGYTF.